Given below is one T cell receptor beta chain in context. Its recognized antigen is unknown. The input lacks base qualities; no much larger clone sits a single base away. This sample was included in a study of blood T cells in healthy people across ages (dated by TCRdb to between 2014 and 2017). Describing the broader study: In model experiments, template switching captured about one uniquely barcoded TCR beta cDNA molecule for every two T cells. To track age-related changes in TCR beta repertoire diversity, the study relied on deep sequencing normalized with unique cDNA molecular identifiers. The donors were split into four age groups: young (average 16 years), middle-aged (39), aged (more than 60) and long-lived (about 74). To avoid experimental bias, donors of different ages were randomly spread across the sequencing lanes. For two donors (one aged 18 to 30 and one aged 80 or older), the study analyzed two additional independent replicas of 1 million unique cDNA reads from the same blood draw.

Results and caveats for the whole study, not just this receptor: Total diversity estimates from one million sequenced T cells were considered lower bounds and underestimates. Conclusive comparison of naive and antigen-experienced compartments was prevented by the profiling of bulk unsorted PBMCs. The CMV infection status of donors was not known, potentially confounding age-related changes in expanded clonotypes. As age increased, observed TCR beta diversity per million T cells dropped in a roughly linear way, and a significant reduction was already evident by age 40. A strong correlation was found between observed TCR beta diversity and the percentage of naive T cells measured by flow cytometry. Compared with the aged group, more naive CD4+ T cells, fewer expanded clones and increased TCR diversity were shown by the long-lived group, suggesting age selection.

CDR1 and CDR2, per the germline V gene, are MNHNS and SASEGT. The CDR3 measures 10 amino acids from cysteine to phenylalanine. Here the CDR3 DNA is all that survives: 30 bases in frame from base 1. Deletion took 9 bases off V and 6 bases off J, with a span of 9 bases between the germline ends. Systemically healthy Caucasian individuals from Russia, over 30 in total and aged about 6 to 100 years, were included as donors. Each donor gave about 9.2 milliliters of peripheral blood, drawn into EDTA-treated Vacutainer tubes. Ficoll-Paque density-gradient centrifugation was used to isolate PBMCs, with at least 6 million obtained per sample. Total RNA was extracted from PBMCs with Trizol reagent, with at least 5.5 micrograms obtained per sample. For every donor, an aliquot of PBMCs went through flow cytometry to measure the percentages of naive CD45RAhigh/CD27high T cells. Library generation was performed with 5' RACE. The reads were generated on an Illumina HiSeq 2500. A second PCR of roughly 7 to 12 cycles was run with a J-beta primer mix and a sample-barcoded 5' primer. A template-switch 5' adaptor carrying 12 random nucleotides introduced a unique molecular identifier onto each TCR beta cDNA molecule. At least 2.5 million CDR3-containing paired-end reads were obtained from each sample. All of the RNA was converted into first-strand cDNA using the Mint cDNA synthesis kit, with a TRBC-specific oligonucleotide serving as the primer. Following uracil-DNA glycosylase treatment, all cDNA underwent a first 18-cycle PCR with the universal primers M1SS and BC2_uni_R. In the paper's pipeline: Each sample was normalized by randomly selecting 1 million high-quality reads, each carrying a distinct molecular identifier. Instead of being binned into consensus sequences, reads with shared molecular identifiers were discarded. MiTCR, run with a Q25 quality threshold and the strictest error-elimination algorithm, handled CDR3 identification, clonotype clustering and error correction. A nonparametric unseen species model using Euler transformation provided a lower-bound estimate of total TCR beta diversity. Using fastp at Q25 and MiXCR, TCRdb reprocessed the public reads and kept productive beta chains. Every distinct CDR3 protein forms one entry, paired with its most common genes and DNA. Here the V and J calls rest on TCRdb's processing, not on the authors' analysis. The sample includes 1.5 million to 2 million distinct CDR3 sequences, with roughly a third observed a single time. The biggest ten clones account for about 10% of the sample.

The receptor was derived from a woman under 40 in good health. Sample: blood. This sequence uses TRBV6-1 and TRBJ2-7; the D gene remains uncertain. The CDR3 protein is CASRFVEQYF. The DNA sequence reads TGTGCCAGTCGTTTCGTCGAGCAGTACTTC.